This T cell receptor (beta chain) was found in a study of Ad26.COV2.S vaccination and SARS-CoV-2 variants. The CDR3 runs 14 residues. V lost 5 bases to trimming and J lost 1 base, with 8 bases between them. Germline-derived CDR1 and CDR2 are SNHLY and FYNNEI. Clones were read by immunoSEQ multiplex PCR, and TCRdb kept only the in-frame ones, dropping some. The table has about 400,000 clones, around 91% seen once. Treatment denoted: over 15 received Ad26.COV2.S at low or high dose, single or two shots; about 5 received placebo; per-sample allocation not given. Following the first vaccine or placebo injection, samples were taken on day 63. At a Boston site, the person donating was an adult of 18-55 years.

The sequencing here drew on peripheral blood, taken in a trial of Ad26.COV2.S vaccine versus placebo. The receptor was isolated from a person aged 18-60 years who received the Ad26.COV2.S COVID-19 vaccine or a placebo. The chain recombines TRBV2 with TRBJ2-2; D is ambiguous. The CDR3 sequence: CASSSRRNTGELFF. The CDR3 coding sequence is TGTGCCAGCAGTTCGAGGAGGAACACCGGGGAGCTGTTTTTT.